This TCR beta chain was retrieved from a study of human T cells and chemical hapten exposure. In regard to this clonotype: Its antigen is not identified.

The study's findings and limits: It should be noted that donors had alopecia, so their immune response may differ from healthy people's.

Sample time point: pre-sensitization, week 0. Treatment given: therapeutic diphenylcyclopropenone sensitization with weekly scalp DPC. TCRdb re-called the RACE reads with MiXCR, one entry per CDR3 protein. Among 300,000 to 450,000 distinct CDR3 sequences listed, 5.5% were seen once. The germline V gene encodes CDR1 DFQATT and CDR2 SNEGSKA (reference sequence). The junction had 13 bases not matched to a gene; V was cut back by 2 bases and J by 3 bases. The CDR3 is 17 residues long. This receptor was obtained from a young woman with alopecia areata. Some clones in this sample may be carry-over from other donors' samples. Sequenced material: whole blood, taken in connection with sensitization to the hapten diphenylcyclopropenone (DPC). The chain carries TRBV20-1 and TRBJ1-5; TRBD1 aligns across 7 bases. CDR3 in DNA: TGCAGTGCTAGATTGGGACAGTCCCGCGATGACAATCAGCCCCAGCATTTT. This codes for CSARLGQSRDDNQPQHF.